This TCR beta chain was documented in a study of blood T cell repertoires in COVID-19. The age range of participants was about 18 to 95 years, with residence in about two dozen US areas. Membership in each cohort depended on participant-reported clinical history. The study counted Cohort 3 donors as recovered given two negative PCRs, clearance, or symptom resolution. Repertoires were generated with immunoSEQ multiplex PCR, while TCRdb's copy carries only in-frame clones and drops some. The sample records roughly 320,000 clones, around 86% being singletons. The CDR3 has 13 amino acids. The trim removed 1 base at V and 5 bases at J, leaving 0 bases unmatched. Germline values: CDR1 GTSNPN, CDR2 SVGIG (reference sequence).

The chain links TRBV30 to TRBJ1-5, with 9 positions matching TRBD1. The sequenced material came from PBMCs or T cells enriched from blood (not recorded which). The clonotype originates from a man aged 25 to 40 who had recovered from COVID-19. The CDR3 bases are TGTGCCTGGAGTGGGGACAGGGATCAGCCCCAGCATTTT. It yields the protein CAWSGDRDQPQHF.